This TCR beta chain was sequenced in a study of cytomegalovirus exposure and HLA in healthy donors. Each donor was healthy, and each was a bone marrow donor. Comments on this clone: Its antigen is not known.

Study-wide findings and caveats: Researchers counted 180 or so TCR beta chains as cytomegalovirus-associated.

Primers included in the PCR were 60 Vbeta and 13 Jbeta primers. TCRdb keeps only in-frame clones here, not all; method: immunoSEQ multiplex PCR. The sample carries about 150,000 clones, about 80% recorded once. The receptor was isolated from a woman aged 40 to 50 in good health and CMV-seronegative. Sequencing used PBMCs.

CDR3 DNA: TGTGCCAGCAGCTTAGGCGCTGGCTCCTACAATGAGCAGTTCTTC. Translating it yields CASSLGAGSYNEQFF. The V call is TRBV7-9, the J call TRBJ2-1; D unresolved. V lost 1 base, J lost 0 bases, and 7 bases lay in between. This CDR3 is built from 15 residues. Germline lookup yields CDR1 SEHNR and CDR2 FQNEAQ (reference sequence). The whole variable domain, remainder taken from reference TRBV7-9 and TRBJ2-1, is DTGVSQNPRHKITKRGQNVTFRCDPISEHNRLYWYRQTLGQGPEFLTYFQNEAQLEKSRLLSDRFSAERPKGSFSTLEIQRTEQGDSAMYLCASSLGAGSYNEQFFGPGTRLTVL.